These 27 T cell receptor beta chains originate from one sample sequenced in a study of CD8 T cells in Susac syndrome. The authors reverse transcribed roughly 0.5 to 1 ug RNA with random hexamers. TCRdb passed the immunoSEQ multiplex PCR reads through MiXCR, listing each CDR3 protein once. The table records roughly 200,000 distinct CDR3 sequences, 85% to 95% of them present only once. Material for sequencing was CD4+ T cells from PBMCs. The receptor source for this set is a human donor with multiple sclerosis.

The chain couples TRBV2 to TRBJ1-2, with unresolved D. With 2 bases removed from V and 4 bases from J, the gap between germline ends came to 11 bases. Germline loops: CDR1 SNHLY, CDR2 FYNNEI. This CDR3 comprises 14 residues. The CDR3 region is CASSEIPGSYGYTF. Written as DNA, the CDR3 is TGTGCCAGCAGTGAAATTCCCGGGAGCTATGGCTACACCTTC.

The chain has TRBV30 and TRBJ2-7; D is tentatively TRBD1 or TRBD2 (5 bases each). The germline V gene encodes CDR1 GTSNPN and CDR2 SVGIG (reference sequence). Deletions cut 2 bases from V and 9 bases from J, with 14 bases between. The CDR3 consists of 12 residues. In DNA, the CDR3 is TGTGCCTGGAGTATCGGGGACGTCAGGCAGTACTTC. This translates into CAWSIGDVRQYF.

The rearrangement uses TRBV29-1 and TRBJ1-2; no reliable D call. Per the germline V gene, CDR1 is SQVTM and CDR2 is ANQGSEA. The CDR3 runs 13 residues. The germline V and J ends were trimmed by 0 bases and 6 bases, with 11 bases remaining between them. CDR3 amino acids: CSVEEAGKDGYTF. In DNA form, the CDR3 reads TGCAGCGTTGAAGAGGCGGGGAAGGATGGCTACACCTTC.

The chain uses TRBV11-1 and TRBJ2-6; TRBD2 might be the D (6 bases). Trimming cost V 1 base and J 2 bases, with 6 bases left between them. The CDR3 is 15 amino acids. The germline CDR1 and CDR2 sequences are SGHAT and FQDESV (reference sequence). The CDR3 bases are TGTGCCAGCAGCTTAGGGGGGGCTGGGGCCAACGTCCTGACTTTC. It yields the protein CASSLGGAGANVLTF.

The chain is built from TRBV2 and TRBJ2-1; D might be TRBD2 (6 bases). Germline V gives CDR1 SNHLY, CDR2 FYNNEI. This CDR3 has 14 amino acids. The V end lost 5 bases, the J end lost 3 bases, and 11 bases lay between the germline ends. Here the CDR3 reads CASSRLDNYNEQFF. As DNA, the CDR3 is TGTGCCAGCAGTAGACTAGACAACTACAATGAGCAGTTCTTC. The whole variable domain, remainder taken from reference TRBV2 and TRBJ2-1, is EPEVTQTPSHQVTQMGQEVILRCVPISNHLYFYWYRQILGQKVEFLVSFYNNEISEKSEIFDDQFSVERPDGSNFTLKIRSTKLEDSAMYFCASSRLDNYNEQFFGPGTRLTVL.

The chain uses TRBV20-1 and TRBJ2-5, with 7 positions matching TRBD1. Per germline, CDR1 DFQATT and CDR2 SNEGSKA (reference sequence). CDR3 length equals 13 residues. J lost 1 base, V lost 3 bases, and 2 bases had no gene match. The CDR3 bases are TGCAGTGCTAGTGACAGGGCCCAAGAGACCCAGTACTTC. It codes for CSASDRAQETQYF.

The CDR3 protein is CSVDDWDRVQETQYF. CDR3 DNA: TGCAGCGTTGATGATTGGGACAGGGTCCAAGAGACCCAGTACTTC. V usage is TRBV29-1 and J usage is TRBJ2-5; the match to TRBD1 covers 9 bases. This CDR3 is 15 amino acids long. Per the germline V gene, CDR1 is SQVTM and CDR2 is ANQGSEA. Trimming removed 3 bases from V and 1 base from J; junction bases left unmatched: 6. Complete variable domain (other parts from reference TRBV29-1 and TRBJ2-5): SAVISQKPSRDICQRGTSLTIQCQVDSQVTMMFWYRQQPGQSLTLIATANQGSEATYESGFVIDKFPISRPNLTFSTLTVSNMSPEDSSIYLCSVDDWDRVQETQYFGPGTRLLVL.

The CDR3 region has the DNA TGCAGTGCTAGCGACGAGCTTCTTTCCCTCAATGAGCAGTTCTTC. Its protein is CSASDELLSLNEQFF. The gene calls are TRBV20-1 and TRBJ2-1; D uncertain. Trimming took 3 bases from V and 6 from J, leaving 18 bases between them. The germline V gene has CDR1 DFQATT and CDR2 SNEGSKA (reference sequence). The CDR3 is 15 amino acids.

The J gene is TRBJ2-4, the V gene TRBV7-9; 8 bases line up with TRBD2. CDR1 and CDR2 (germline): SEHNR, FQNEAQ (reference sequence). Unmatched junction bases numbered 8, after V lost 5 bases and J lost 8 bases. The CDR3 runs to 14 residues. The CDR3 region is CASSDGLAPHIQYF. The CDR3, as DNA: TGTGCCAGCAGCGACGGACTAGCTCCCCACATTCAGTACTTC.

This clonotype showed up just once. CDR3: CASSYSAGRIYEQYF. As DNA, the CDR3 is TGTGCCAGCAGTTACTCTGCAGGGCGTATCTACGAGCAGTACTTC. The chain links TRBV6-5 to TRBJ2-7, with D possibly being TRBD1 (5 bases). The CDR3 totals 15 residues. V lost 0 bases and J 3 bases, leaving 12 bases between the germline ends. Germline assignment: CDR1 MNHEY and CDR2 SVGAGI.

In this sample, this clonotype turned up a few times. The rearrangement uses TRBV12-3 or TRBV12-4 and TRBJ1-5; TRBD1 matches 7 bases. V trimming: 1 base; J trimming: 4 bases; junction bases outside the gene matches: 1. The CDR3 sequence is 14 residues long. As DNA, the CDR3 is TGTGCCAGCAGTTTAGGGGACAGAAATCAGCCCCAGCATTTT. Translated, it gives CASSLGDRNQPQHF.

This rearrangement joins TRBV15 to TRBJ2-3; TRBD2 agrees at 10 bases. This CDR3 region has 15 residues. Trimming removed 6 bases from V and 2 bases from J; junction bases left unmatched: 5. The V gene's germline CDR1 is LNHNV and CDR2 YYDKDF (reference sequence). In nucleotides, the CDR3 is TGTGCCACCAGAGCGGGGGGGGTCGTCACAGATACGCAGTATTTT. As protein: CATRAGGVVTDTQYF.

This chain joins TRBV20-1 and TRBJ2-1; D is uncertain. Germline assignment: CDR1 DFQATT and CDR2 SNEGSKA (reference sequence). Trimming shortened V by 3 bases and J by 10 bases, and 10 bases separated the two germline ends. The CDR3 loop spans 11 amino acids. For the CDR3, the DNA is TGCAGTGCTAGTCTACGGGCCGAGCAGTTCTTC. Translated: CSASLRAEQFF.

This clonotype has just one count. The CDR3 nucleotides read TGTGCCAGTAGTAATCTGGATCAGCCCCAGCATTTT. This translates into CASSNLDQPQHF. The V and J genes are TRBV19 and TRBJ1-5; D is ambiguous. Trimming stripped 4 bases from V and 5 bases from J, with 6 bases between. There are 12 residues in the CDR3. CDR1 LNHDA and CDR2 SQIVND come from the germline V gene (reference sequence).

This rearrangement joins TRBV4-1 to TRBJ1-4; 10 positions agree with TRBD1. The V segment lost 1 base and the J segment 7 bases; nucleotides outside the gene matches: 6. The CDR3 loop spans 16 amino acids. Germline CDR1 is MGHRA and CDR2 is YSYEKL. In nucleotides, the CDR3 is TGCGCCAGCAGCCAAGCCGGGACAGGGGTCCTTGAAAAACTGTTTTTT. Residues: CASSQAGTGVLEKLFF.

The rearrangement uses TRBV7-2 and TRBJ2-7; D uncertain. V shed 0 bases and J shed 2 bases, with 8 bases lying between them. The CDR3 totals 14 residues. The germline gives CDR1 SGHTA, CDR2 FQGNSA. The chain's CDR3 is CASSLAGNTYEQYF. CDR3 in DNA: TGTGCCAGCAGCTTAGCGGGGAATACCTACGAGCAGTACTTC.

J is TRBJ1-1 and V is TRBV7-9; D gene uncertain. This CDR3 region has 13 residues. Trimming left V 6 bases short and J 2 bases short, with 10 bases between. CDR1 SEHNR and CDR2 FQNEAQ come from the germline V gene (reference sequence). Here the CDR3 reads CASSFTQNTEAFF. Written as DNA, the CDR3 is TGTGCCAGCAGTTTTACACAAAACACTGAAGCTTTCTTT.

The J gene is TRBJ1-4, the V gene TRBV4-1, with D maybe TRBD1 (6 bases). Trimming stripped 0 bases from V and 7 bases from J, with 12 bases between. The CDR3 runs to 15 residues. The germline CDR1 and CDR2 sequences are MGHRA and YSYEKL. CDR3 nucleotide sequence: TGCGCCAGCAGCCAAGACCAGGGGATTAGTGAAAAACTGTTTTTT. It yields the protein CASSQDQGISEKLFF.

The chain joins TRBV6-5 to TRBJ2-3; 7 bases map to TRBD1. Germline V gene data show CDR1 as MNHEY and CDR2 as SVGAGI. The CDR3 is 14 residues long. The J segment lost 3 bases and the V segment lost 2 bases, leaving 2 bases of the junction unmatched. DNA of the CDR3: TGTGCCAGCAGTTACACCAGGGGGACAGATACGCAGTATTTT. Translated, it gives CASSYTRGTDTQYF.

The chain combines TRBV5-1 with TRBJ1-5; D gene uncertain. Trimming pared 6 bases from V and 8 bases from J, leaving 21 bases between. CDR1 is SGHRS and CDR2 is YFSETQ in the germline V gene. The CDR3 is 15 residues long. CDR3 DNA sequence: TGCGCCAGCACCCCTCTCGGAGGGCTCGGCGAGCCCCAGCATTTT. Protein product: CASTPLGGLGEPQHF.

V usage is TRBV20-1 and J usage is TRBJ2-7; 10 bases line up with TRBD2. The CDR3 consists of 12 residues. Germline V gene data show CDR1 as DFQATT and CDR2 as SNEGSKA (reference sequence). Written as DNA, the CDR3 is TGCTCCACGCTAGCGGGGGTCTACGAGCAGTACTTC. Its protein is CSTLAGVYEQYF.

The rearrangement joins TRBV15 to TRBJ1-5; TRBD1 is a possible D gene (6 bases). Germline V lookup: CDR1 LNHNV, CDR2 YYDKDF (reference sequence). This CDR3 has 16 residues. V shed 3 bases and J shed 9 bases, with 21 bases lying between them. The CDR3 DNA follows: TGTGCCACCAGCAGGGCTCGGGGGGCTCGGGTCGGGCCCCAGCATTTT. This sequence encodes CATSRARGARVGPQHF.

This chain joins TRBV13 and TRBJ1-6; D perhaps matches TRBD1 (6 bases). The CDR3 runs 15 residues. Deletions cut 6 bases from V and 8 bases from J, with 17 bases between. Germline lookup yields CDR1 PRHDT and CDR2 FYEKMQ (reference sequence). The CDR3 nucleotides are TGTGCCAGCAGTCGAACCGGGGGGGGCTATTCACCCCTCCACTTT. Its protein is CASSRTGGGYSPLHF.

This clonotype occurred once. The chain employs TRBV5-4 and TRBJ2-1, with 11 positions matching TRBD2. J gave up 9 bases and V 6 bases, and 8 bases lay outside the gene matches. This CDR3 region has 14 residues. Germline CDR1 SGHNT, CDR2 YYREEE (reference sequence). CDR3 sequence (DNA): TGTGCCAGCAACCTAGCGGGGGGCCCGGGTGAGCAGTTCTTC. This sequence encodes CASNLAGGPGEQFF.

This clonotype was recorded only once. The rearrangement joins TRBV30 to TRBJ2-7; D is uncertain. Germline-derived CDR1 and CDR2 are GTSNPN and SVGIG (reference sequence). The CDR3 is made up of 16 amino acids. V shed 0 bases and J shed 0 bases, with 15 bases lying between them. In DNA form, the CDR3 reads TGTGCCTGGAGTGTACCCGGTTCGGACGGCTCCTACGAGCAGTACTTC. Its protein is CAWSVPGSDGSYEQYF.

J is TRBJ2-1 and V is TRBV9; TRBD1 aligns across 9 bases. Germline V gives CDR1 SGDLS, CDR2 YYNGEE. The CDR3 covers 15 residues. Losses at the gene ends were 2 bases for V and 8 bases for J; bases not matched to a gene: 8. The CDR3 spells CASSVTGTGFYEQFF. CDR3 sequence (DNA): TGTGCCAGCAGCGTCACCGGGACAGGGTTCTATGAGCAGTTCTTC.

This sequence joins TRBV5-1 and TRBJ2-3; D gene unclear. CDR3 length equals 14 residues. Deletions cut 4 bases from V and 4 bases from J, with 13 bases between. The germline gives CDR1 SGHRS, CDR2 YFSETQ. The CDR3 DNA reads TGCGCCAGCAGCCCTGGCGACTCGGCAGATACGCAGTATTTT. This encodes CASSPGDSADTQYF.